A single sample is the source of the 10 T cell receptor beta chains below, sequenced in a study of cytomegalovirus exposure and HLA in healthy donors. Primers for the PCR totalled 60 Vbeta and 13 Jbeta. Assay used: immunoSEQ multiplex PCR; TCRdb lists only in-frame clones, some missing. The sample has 90,000 to 100,000 clones, 76% seen once. Sequencing was done on a sample of PBMCs. Source of these receptors: a woman aged 60 to 75 in good health and CMV-seropositive.

In its sample, this clone was seen once. J is TRBJ2-1 and V is TRBV4-1, with TRBD2 matching 7 bases. From germline, CDR1 is MGHRA and CDR2 YSYEKL. J gave up 5 bases and V 5 bases, and 12 bases lay outside the gene matches. The CDR3 runs to 16 residues. The CDR3 region is CASSSPTSFRDNEQFF. Written as DNA, the CDR3 is TGCGCCAGCAGCTCACCGACTAGCTTCAGGGACAATGAGCAGTTCTTC.

This chain joins TRBV4-2 and TRBJ2-2; possibly TRBD2 for D (5 bases). The germline V and J ends were trimmed by 4 bases and 2 bases, with 17 bases remaining between them. CDR3 length equals 17 residues. The germline CDR1 and CDR2 sequences are LGHNA and YNFKEQ. This CDR3 is CASSRESVAINTGELFF. Here the CDR3 DNA reads TGTGCCAGCAGCCGTGAAAGCGTAGCGATAAACACCGGGGAGCTGTTTTTT.

The chain uses TRBV5-1 and TRBJ2-5; tentative D call: TRBD2 (6 bases). V gave up 3 bases and J gave up 3 bases, with 18 bases separating them. The CDR3 totals 16 residues. Germline assignment: CDR1 SGHRS and CDR2 YFSETQ. The CDR3, as DNA: TGCGCCAGCAGCTCCCCTTTCGGGAGCGCGGAAGAGACCCAGTACTTC. This translates into CASSSPFGSAEETQYF.

J is TRBJ1-1 and V is TRBV2; 7 bases fit TRBD1. The germline V gene encodes CDR1 SNHLY and CDR2 FYNNEI. The CDR3 consists of 13 residues. With V trimmed by 6 bases and J by 2 bases, 3 bases remained unmatched. CDR3 in amino acids: CASSRGSNTEAFF. DNA for the CDR3: TGTGCCAGCAGCAGGGGGTCTAACACTGAAGCTTTCTTT.

This clone was found a few times. This chain connects TRBV19 to TRBJ2-7; D remains ambiguous. The germline V gene encodes CDR1 LNHDA and CDR2 SQIVND (reference sequence). The V end lost 6 bases, the J end lost 6 bases, and 21 bases lay between the germline ends. This CDR3 is 15 amino acids long. The DNA of the CDR3 is TGTGCCAGTAGAACCATTAGTGATCTTCCGGGCGAGCAGTACTTC. Its translation: CASRTISDLPGEQYF.

This clone was seen more than once but under ten times. The chain couples TRBV2 to TRBJ1-4; 7 positions agree with TRBD1. J was trimmed by 7 bases and V by 5 bases; bases with no gene match: 4. This CDR3 comprises 13 residues. Germline V gene data show CDR1 as SNHLY and CDR2 as FYNNEI. The CDR3 region is CASSLTGSEKLFF. The CDR3 DNA is TGTGCCAGCAGTCTGACAGGGAGTGAAAAACTGTTTTTT.

The chain carries TRBV30 and TRBJ2-7; 9 bases line up with TRBD1. V dropped 5 bases and J dropped 6; count of bases not matched to a gene: 5. The germline gives CDR1 GTSNPN, CDR2 SVGIG (reference sequence). This CDR3 contains 12 residues. CDR3 coding DNA: TGTGCCTGGCGGGACAGGGCCTCCGAGCAGTACTTC. This encodes CAWRDRASEQYF.

The chain joins TRBV5-4 to TRBJ2-2; D ambiguous. Per the germline V gene, CDR1 is SGHNT and CDR2 is YYREEE (reference sequence). V was cut by 1 base and J by 1 base, with 8 bases left in between. CDR3 length: 15 amino acids. In DNA, the CDR3 is TGTGCCAGCAGCTTGTCAGGCCTGAACACCGGGGAGCTGTTTTTT. Protein sequence: CASSLSGLNTGELFF.

This chain joins TRBV27 and TRBJ2-7; 9 nucleotides align to TRBD1. CDR1 MNHEY and CDR2 SMNVEV come from the germline V gene (reference sequence). The ends lost 4 bases at V and 4 bases at J; junction bases unmatched: 8. The CDR3 is made up of 15 amino acids. CDR3 nucleotide sequence: TGTGCCAGCAGTTATGGGACAGGGATTCGATACGAGCAGTACTTC. Residues: CASSYGTGIRYEQYF.

The chain combines TRBV28 with TRBJ2-1; D possibly corresponds to TRBD2 (6 bases). The CDR3 covers 13 residues. CDR1 MDHEN and CDR2 SYDVKM come from the germline V gene. The V and J ends lost 7 bases and 2 bases respectively, with 9 bases between them. The CDR3 nucleotides are TGTGCCAGCACGGGAGACCCCTACAATGAGCAGTTCTTC. Residues: CASTGDPYNEQFF.